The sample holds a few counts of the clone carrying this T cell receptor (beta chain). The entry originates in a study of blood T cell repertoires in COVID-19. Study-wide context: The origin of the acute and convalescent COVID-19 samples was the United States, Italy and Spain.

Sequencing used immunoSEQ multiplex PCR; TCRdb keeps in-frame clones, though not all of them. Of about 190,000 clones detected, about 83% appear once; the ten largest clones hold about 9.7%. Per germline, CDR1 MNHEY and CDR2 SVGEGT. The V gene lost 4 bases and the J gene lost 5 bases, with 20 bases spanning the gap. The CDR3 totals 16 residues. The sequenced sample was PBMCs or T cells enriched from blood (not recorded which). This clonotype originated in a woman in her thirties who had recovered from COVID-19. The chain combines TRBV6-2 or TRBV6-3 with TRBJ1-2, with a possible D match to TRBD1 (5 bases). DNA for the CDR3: TGTGCCAGCAGTTCGCGACCGGGACTGCGGCTTTATGGCTACACCTTC. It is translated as CASSSRPGLRLYGYTF.